This T cell receptor beta chain was profiled in a study of T cell responses to AZD1222 COVID-19 vaccine. Regarding the study as a whole: Researchers took repertoire samples only after the peak T cell response had come. Nearly half of spike-specific TCRs reportedly target variant regions that are unmutated in the B.1.351 and B.1.1.7 variants.

About this clone itself: Its antigen remains unidentified. The sample carries other DNA sequences with the same CDR3.

Profiled with immunoSEQ multiplex PCR; TCRdb holds only in-frame clones, not every one. The top ten hold around 0.99% of the sample, which has 150,000 to 200,000 clones, 92% seen once. The analysis combined second doses at about 4 or about 12 weeks. The length of the CDR3 is 14 residues. V was shortened by 1 base and J by 1 base, with 6 bases between the two germline ends. The germline V gene has CDR1 SGHTA and CDR2 FQGNSA. The sequence was obtained from an adult who received the AZD1222 COVID-19 vaccine. The chain combines TRBV7-2 with TRBJ2-3; a weak D match, TRBD1 (6 bases). The sample was peripheral blood, taken 28 days after the second AZD1222 dose. As DNA, the CDR3 is TGTGCCAGCAGCTTAGGACAGGGCACAGATACGCAGTATTTT. It codes for CASSLGQGTDTQYF.